This is a list of T cell receptor beta chains from one sample in a study of response to subunit inactivated influenza vaccine. TCRdb passed the RT-PCR reads through MiXCR, listing each CDR3 protein once. The sample lists about 500,000 distinct CDR3 sequences, 13% occurring once. The specimen was PBMCs from blood, collected more than 35 days after vaccination. These receptor sequences come from a man aged 45-60 years who received an inactivated influenza vaccine. The CDR3 runs from the conserved cysteine through the conserved F or W. A D gene is named only where the DNA matches it firmly.

v_call	d_call	cdr3_aa
TRBV5-1	.	CASSRYRAQETQYF
TRBV3-1	.	CASSQERDLVREQYF
TRBV2	TRBD2	CASTTLAGVPTGELFF
TRBV15	.	CATSRDLGLTGGNEQFF
TRBV6-5	TRBD1	CASSYSKGGSEQFF
TRBV4-2	TRBD1	CASSPQGAQKGNQPQHF
TRBV5-6	.	CASSLPGTTYNEQFF
TRBV6-1	TRBD1	CASSDGTGSYGYTF
TRBV5-1	.	CASSDGGTGYTGELFF
TRBV28	.	CASSLPLGQYYEQYF
TRBV7-9	TRBD1	CASRKQGGEQYF
TRBV7-9	.	CASTRGGARNTEAFF
TRBV6-6	TRBD1	CASSGTAYEQYF
TRBV20-1	TRBD2	CSAPLAGSWNEQFF
TRBV10-3	.	CAISASGNSYNEQFF
TRBV11-2	TRBD2	CASSFTGTSSYNEQFF
TRBV11-2	.	CASSLARTGDEQFF
TRBV20-1	TRBD2	CSAIGTSDLAEQFF
TRBV5-1	.	CASSPRTASELSEQFF